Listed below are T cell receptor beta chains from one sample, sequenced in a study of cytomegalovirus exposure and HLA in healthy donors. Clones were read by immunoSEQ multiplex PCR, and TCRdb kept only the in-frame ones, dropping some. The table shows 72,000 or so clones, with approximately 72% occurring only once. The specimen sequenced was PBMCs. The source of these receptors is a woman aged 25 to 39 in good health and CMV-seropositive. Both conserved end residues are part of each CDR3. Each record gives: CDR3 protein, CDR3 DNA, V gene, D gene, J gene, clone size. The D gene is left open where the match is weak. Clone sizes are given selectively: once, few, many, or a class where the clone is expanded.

CDR3aa: CASSDSTGKETQYF
CDR3nt: TGCGCCAGCAGCGACTCCACAGGAAAAGAGACCCAGTACTTC
v_gene: TRBV5-1
d_gene: .
j_gene: TRBJ2-5
abundance: .

CDR3aa: CASSQDFGGRGEQYF
CDR3nt: TGTGCCAGCAGCCAAGATTTCGGGGGGCGCGGCGAGCAGTACTTC
v_gene: TRBV4-2
d_gene: .
j_gene: TRBJ2-7
abundance: few

CDR3aa: CASRTGGREDTQYF
CDR3nt: TGTGCCAGTAGGACAGGGGGCCGGGAAGATACGCAGTATTTT
v_gene: TRBV2
d_gene: TRBD1
j_gene: TRBJ2-3
abundance: .

CDR3aa: CASSQESGFPYEQYF
CDR3nt: TGCGCCAGCAGCCAAGAATCAGGGTTCCCCTACGAGCAGTACTTC
v_gene: TRBV4-3
d_gene: .
j_gene: TRBJ2-7
abundance: .

CDR3aa: CSVKPCVHTEAFF
CDR3nt: TGCAGCGTTAAGCCATGTGTGCACACTGAAGCTTTCTTT
v_gene: TRBV29-1
d_gene: .
j_gene: TRBJ1-1
abundance: .

CDR3aa: CASSIGMTGWGETQYF
CDR3nt: TGTGCCAGTAGTATCGGGATGACAGGGTGGGGGGAGACCCAGTACTTC
v_gene: TRBV19
d_gene: TRBD1
j_gene: TRBJ2-5
abundance: .

CDR3aa: CASSSGLAGGPSTDTQYF
CDR3nt: TGTGCCAGCAGTTCGGGACTAGCGGGAGGGCCAAGCACAGATACGCAGTATTTT
v_gene: TRBV27
d_gene: TRBD2
j_gene: TRBJ2-3
abundance: .

CDR3aa: CAWSVASTDTQYF
CDR3nt: TGTGCCTGGAGTGTGGCCAGCACAGATACGCAGTATTTT
v_gene: TRBV30
d_gene: .
j_gene: TRBJ2-3
abundance: .

CDR3aa: CASSLFPGDTQYF
CDR3nt: TGTGCCAGCAGCTTATTCCCGGGGGATACGCAGTATTTT
v_gene: TRBV7-3
d_gene: .
j_gene: TRBJ2-3
abundance: .

CDR3aa: CASSGLAGGGDTQYF
CDR3nt: TGTGCCAGCAGTGGACTAGCGGGAGGAGGAGATACGCAGTATTTT
v_gene: TRBV6-4
d_gene: TRBD2
j_gene: TRBJ2-3
abundance: .

CDR3aa: CASSPIAGGSGEQYF
CDR3nt: TGTGCCAGCAGCCCCATAGCGGGAGGTTCAGGGGAGCAGTACTTC
v_gene: TRBV9
d_gene: TRBD2
j_gene: TRBJ2-5
abundance: .

CDR3aa: CASSLVPGLNYEQYF
CDR3nt: TGTGCCAGCAGCTTAGTTCCGGGACTAAACTACGAGCAGTACTTC
v_gene: TRBV7-9
d_gene: TRBD2
j_gene: TRBJ2-7
abundance: .

CDR3aa: CSVYAGPWGTQYF
CDR3nt: TGCAGCGTTTATGCGGGGCCTTGGGGTACGCAGTATTTT
v_gene: TRBV29-1
d_gene: .
j_gene: TRBJ2-3
abundance: .

CDR3aa: CATAVGSRLNYEQYF
CDR3nt: TGTGCCACCGCCGTAGGAAGCAGACTTAACTACGAGCAGTACTTC
v_gene: TRBV28
d_gene: .
j_gene: TRBJ2-7
abundance: .

CDR3aa: CASSEALGPYNSPLHF
CDR3nt: TGTGCCAGCAGTGAAGCGCTGGGCCCCTATAATTCACCCCTCCACTTT
v_gene: TRBV6-1
d_gene: .
j_gene: TRBJ1-6
abundance: .